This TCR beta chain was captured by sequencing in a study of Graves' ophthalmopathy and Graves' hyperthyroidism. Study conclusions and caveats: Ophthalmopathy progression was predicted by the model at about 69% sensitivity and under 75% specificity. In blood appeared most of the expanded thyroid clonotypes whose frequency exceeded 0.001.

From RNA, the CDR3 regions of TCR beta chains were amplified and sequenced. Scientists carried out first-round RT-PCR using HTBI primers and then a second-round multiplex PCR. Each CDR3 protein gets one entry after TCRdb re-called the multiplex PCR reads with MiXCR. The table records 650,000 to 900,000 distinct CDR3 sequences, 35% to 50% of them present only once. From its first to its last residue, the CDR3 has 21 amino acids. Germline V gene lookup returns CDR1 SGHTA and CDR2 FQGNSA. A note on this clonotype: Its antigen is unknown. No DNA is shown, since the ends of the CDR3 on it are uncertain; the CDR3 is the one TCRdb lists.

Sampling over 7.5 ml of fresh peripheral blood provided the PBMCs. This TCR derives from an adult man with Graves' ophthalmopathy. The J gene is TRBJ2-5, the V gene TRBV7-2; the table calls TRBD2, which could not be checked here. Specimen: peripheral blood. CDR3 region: CASSFYICSARRLAGKETQYF.